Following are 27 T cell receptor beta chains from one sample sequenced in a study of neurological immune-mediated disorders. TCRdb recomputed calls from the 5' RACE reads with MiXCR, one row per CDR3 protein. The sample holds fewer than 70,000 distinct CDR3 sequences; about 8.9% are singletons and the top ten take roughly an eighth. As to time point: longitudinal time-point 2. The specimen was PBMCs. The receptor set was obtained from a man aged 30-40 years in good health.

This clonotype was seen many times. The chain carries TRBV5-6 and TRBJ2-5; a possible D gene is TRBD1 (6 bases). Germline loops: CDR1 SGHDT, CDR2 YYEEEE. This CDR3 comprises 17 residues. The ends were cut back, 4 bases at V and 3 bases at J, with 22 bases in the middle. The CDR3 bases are TGTGCCAGCAGCCCCTCCCTTCGGACAGCGTCGGAAGAGACCCAGTACTTC. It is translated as CASSPSLRTASEETQYF.

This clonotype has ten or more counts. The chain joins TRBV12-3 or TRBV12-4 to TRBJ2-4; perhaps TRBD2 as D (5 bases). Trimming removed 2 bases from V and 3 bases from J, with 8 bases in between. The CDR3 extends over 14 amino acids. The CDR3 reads CASSLLEGKNIQYF. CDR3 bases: TGTGCCAGCAGTTTATTAGAGGGCAAAAACATTCAGTACTTC.

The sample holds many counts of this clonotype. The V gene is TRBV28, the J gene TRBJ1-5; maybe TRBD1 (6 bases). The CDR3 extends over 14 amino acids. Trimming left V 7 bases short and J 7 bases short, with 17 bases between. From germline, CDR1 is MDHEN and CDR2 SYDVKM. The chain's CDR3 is CASKLKDRRQPQHF. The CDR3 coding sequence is TGTGCCAGCAAGCTCAAGGACAGAAGACAGCCCCAGCATTTT. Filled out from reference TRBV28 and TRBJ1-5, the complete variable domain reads DVKVTQSSRYLVKRTGEKVFLECVQDMDHENMFWYRQDPGLGLRLIYFSYDVKMKEKGDIPEGYSVSREKKERFSLILESASTNQTSMYLCASKLKDRRQPQHFGDGTRLSIL.

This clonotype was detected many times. The CDR3 reads CASQTGPYEQYF. The CDR3, as DNA: TGTGCCAGTCAGACTGGACCCTACGAGCAGTACTTC. The V gene is TRBV27, the J gene TRBJ2-7; D is ambiguous. Trimming shortened V by 9 bases and J by 2 bases, and 11 bases separated the two germline ends. This CDR3 contains 12 residues. Germline V lookup: CDR1 MNHEY, CDR2 SMNVEV (reference sequence).

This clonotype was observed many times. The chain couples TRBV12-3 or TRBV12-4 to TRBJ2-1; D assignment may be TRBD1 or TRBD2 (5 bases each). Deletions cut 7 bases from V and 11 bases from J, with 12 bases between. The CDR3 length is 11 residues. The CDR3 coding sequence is TGTGCCAGCATTTGGGGGACCCAGCAGTTCTTC. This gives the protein CASIWGTQQFF.

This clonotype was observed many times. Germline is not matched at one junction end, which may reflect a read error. This CDR3 is CASSLEREPFF. CDR3 nucleotide sequence: TGTGCCAGCAGTTTGGAAAGGGAGCCGTTCTTC. V usage is TRBV28 and J usage is TRBJ2-1; D might be TRBD2 (5 bases). The CDR3 runs to 11 residues. Germline CDR1 and CDR2: MDHEN and SYDVKM. The entire variable domain, with the rest obtained from reference TRBV28 and TRBJ2-1, is as follows: DVKVTQSSRYLVKRTGEKVFLECVQDMDHENMFWYRQDPGLGLRLIYFSYDVKMKEKGDIPEGYSVSREKKERFSLILESASTNQTSMYLCASSLEREPFFGPGTRLTVL.

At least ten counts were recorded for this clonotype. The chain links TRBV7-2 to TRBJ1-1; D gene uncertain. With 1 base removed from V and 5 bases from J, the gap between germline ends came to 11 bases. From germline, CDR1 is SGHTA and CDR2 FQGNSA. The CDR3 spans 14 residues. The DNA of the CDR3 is TGTGCCAGCAGCTTAGTTCTTATCGGGACTGAAGCTTTCTTT. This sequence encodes CASSLVLIGTEAFF.

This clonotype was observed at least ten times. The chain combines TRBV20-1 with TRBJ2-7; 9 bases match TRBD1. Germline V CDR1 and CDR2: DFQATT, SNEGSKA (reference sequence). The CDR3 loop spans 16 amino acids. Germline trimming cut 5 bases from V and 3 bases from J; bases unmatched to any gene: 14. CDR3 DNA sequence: TGCAGTGCTCCCACCGGACACAGGGGGCCATTCTACGAGCAGTACTTC. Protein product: CSAPTGHRGPFYEQYF.

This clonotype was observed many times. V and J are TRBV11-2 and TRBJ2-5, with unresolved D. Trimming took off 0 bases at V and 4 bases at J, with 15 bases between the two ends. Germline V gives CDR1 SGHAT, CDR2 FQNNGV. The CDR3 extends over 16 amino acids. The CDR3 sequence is CASSLDPGARAETQYF. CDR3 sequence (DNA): TGTGCCAGCAGCTTAGATCCGGGCGCCAGAGCAGAGACCCAGTACTTC.

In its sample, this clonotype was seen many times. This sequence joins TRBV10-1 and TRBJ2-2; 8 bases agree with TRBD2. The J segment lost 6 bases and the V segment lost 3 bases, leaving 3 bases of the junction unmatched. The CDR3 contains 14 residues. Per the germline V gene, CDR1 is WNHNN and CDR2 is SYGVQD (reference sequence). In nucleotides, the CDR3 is TGCGCCAGCAGTGACCCGGGAGGGCCCGGGGAGCTGTTTTTT. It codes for CASSDPGGPGELFF.

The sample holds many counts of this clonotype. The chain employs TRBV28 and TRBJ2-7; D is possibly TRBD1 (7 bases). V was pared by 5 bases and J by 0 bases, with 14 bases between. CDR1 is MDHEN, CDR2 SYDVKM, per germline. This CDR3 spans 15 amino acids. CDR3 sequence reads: CASSVGGGISYEQYF. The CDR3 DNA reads TGTGCCAGCAGTGTAGGGGGCGGGATCTCCTACGAGCAGTACTTC.

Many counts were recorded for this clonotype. The CDR3 spells CASSQDRSGETQYF. DNA for the CDR3: TGTGCCAGCAGCCAAGACAGGTCTGGAGAGACCCAGTACTTC. This chain uses TRBV2 with TRBJ2-5; possible D gene TRBD1, 6 bases. Trimming removed 6 bases at V and 4 bases at J, with 15 bases between. Germline loops: CDR1 SNHLY, CDR2 FYNNEI. The CDR3 is 14 residues long. Complete variable domain (other parts from reference TRBV2 and TRBJ2-5): EPEVTQTPSHQVTQMGQEVILRCVPISNHLYFYWYRQILGQKVEFLVSFYNNEISEKSEIFDDQFSVERPDGSNFTLKIRSTKLEDSAMYFCASSQDRSGETQYFGPGTRLLVL.

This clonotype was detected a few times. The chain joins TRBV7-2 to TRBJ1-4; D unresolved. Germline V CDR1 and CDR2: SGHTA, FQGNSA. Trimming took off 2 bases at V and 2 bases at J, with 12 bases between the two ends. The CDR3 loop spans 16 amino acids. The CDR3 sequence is CASSLLPLDTNEKLFF. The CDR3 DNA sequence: TGTGCCAGCAGCTTATTGCCCCTGGATACTAATGAAAAACTGTTTTTT.

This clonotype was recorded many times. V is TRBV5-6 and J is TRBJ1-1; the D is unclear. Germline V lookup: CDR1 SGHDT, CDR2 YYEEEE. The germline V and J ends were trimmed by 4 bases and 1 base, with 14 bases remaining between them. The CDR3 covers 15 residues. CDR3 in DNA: TGTGCCAGCAGCCCCTGGTCCCGACCGAACACTGAAGCTTTCTTT. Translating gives CASSPWSRPNTEAFF.

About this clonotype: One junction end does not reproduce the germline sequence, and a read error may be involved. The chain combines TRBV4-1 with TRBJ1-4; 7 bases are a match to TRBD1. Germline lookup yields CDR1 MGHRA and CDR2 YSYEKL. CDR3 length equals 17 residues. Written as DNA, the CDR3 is TGCGCCAGTAGCCAAGCAGACAGGGCCCATATGAATGAAAAACTGTTTTTT. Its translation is CASSQADRAHMNEKLFF.

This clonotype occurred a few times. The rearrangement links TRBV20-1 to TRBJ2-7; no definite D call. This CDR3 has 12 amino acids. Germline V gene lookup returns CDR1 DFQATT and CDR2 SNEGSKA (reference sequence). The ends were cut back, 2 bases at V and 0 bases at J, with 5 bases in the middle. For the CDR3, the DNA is TGCAGTGCTAGACAGAACTCCTACGAGCAGTACTTC. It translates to CSARQNSYEQYF.

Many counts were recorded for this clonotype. CDR3: CASSLPGQAGNEQYF. In DNA, the CDR3 is TGTGCCAGCAGTTTGCCGGGACAGGCCGGGAACGAGCAGTACTTC. J is TRBJ2-7 and V is TRBV12-3 or TRBV12-4; 8 bases fit TRBD1. The CDR3 length is 15 residues. The V and J ends lost 3 bases and 5 bases, in that order; junction bases with no gene match: 9.

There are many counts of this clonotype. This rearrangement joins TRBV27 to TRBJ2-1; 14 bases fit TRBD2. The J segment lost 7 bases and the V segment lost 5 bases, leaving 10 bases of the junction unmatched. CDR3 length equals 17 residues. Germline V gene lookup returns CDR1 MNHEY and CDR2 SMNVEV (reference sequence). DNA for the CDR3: TGTGCCAGCAGTCCTGGACTAGCGGGAGGTGGGGATAATGAGCAGTTCTTC. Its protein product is CASSPGLAGGGDNEQFF.

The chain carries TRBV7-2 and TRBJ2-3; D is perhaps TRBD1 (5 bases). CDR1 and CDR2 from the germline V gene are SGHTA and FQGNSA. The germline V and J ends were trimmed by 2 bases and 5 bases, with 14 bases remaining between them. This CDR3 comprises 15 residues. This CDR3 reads CASSLMTAPEDTQYF. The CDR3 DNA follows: TGTGCCAGCAGCTTAATGACAGCCCCGGAAGATACGCAGTATTTT. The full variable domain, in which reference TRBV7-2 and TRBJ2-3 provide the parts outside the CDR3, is GAGVSQSPSNKVTEKGKDVELRCDPISGHTALYWYRQSLGQGLEFLIYFQGNSAPDKSGLPSDRFSAERTGGSVSTLTIQRTQQEDSAVYLCASSLMTAPEDTQYFGPGTRLTVL.

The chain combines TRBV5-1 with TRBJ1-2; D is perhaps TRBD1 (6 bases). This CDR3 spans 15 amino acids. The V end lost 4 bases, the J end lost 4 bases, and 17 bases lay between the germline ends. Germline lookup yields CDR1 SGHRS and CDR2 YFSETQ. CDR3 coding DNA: TGCGCCAGCAGCCAAACAGAACAGGGCTCCTATGGCTACACCTTC. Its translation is CASSQTEQGSYGYTF.

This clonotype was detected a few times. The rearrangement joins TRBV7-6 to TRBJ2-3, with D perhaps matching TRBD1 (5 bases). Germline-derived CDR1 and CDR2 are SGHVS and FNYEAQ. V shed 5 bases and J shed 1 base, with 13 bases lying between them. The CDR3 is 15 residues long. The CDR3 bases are TGTGCCAGCAGCGAAATGGGGCGCCGCACAGATACGCAGTATTTT. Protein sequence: CASSEMGRRTDTQYF.

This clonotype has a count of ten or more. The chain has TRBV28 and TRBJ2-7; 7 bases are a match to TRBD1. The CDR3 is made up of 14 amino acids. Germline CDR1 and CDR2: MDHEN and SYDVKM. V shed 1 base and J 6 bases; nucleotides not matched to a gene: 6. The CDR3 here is CASSLSKGAAEQYF. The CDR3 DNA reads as TGTGCCAGCAGTTTATCCAAGGGGGCGGCCGAGCAGTACTTC.

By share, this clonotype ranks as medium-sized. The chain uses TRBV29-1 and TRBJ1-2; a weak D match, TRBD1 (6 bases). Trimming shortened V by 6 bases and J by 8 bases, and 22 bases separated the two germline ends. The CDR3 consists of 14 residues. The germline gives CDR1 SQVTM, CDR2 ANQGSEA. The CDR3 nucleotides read TGCAGCGTGGGCCGGACAGAGTCGATCGGGGGCTACACCTTC. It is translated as CSVGRTESIGGYTF.

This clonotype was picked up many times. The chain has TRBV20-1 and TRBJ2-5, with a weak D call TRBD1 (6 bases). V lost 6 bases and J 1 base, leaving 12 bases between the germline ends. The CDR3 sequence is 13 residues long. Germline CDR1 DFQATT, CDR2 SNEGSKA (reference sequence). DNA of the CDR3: TGCAGTGCCCCTAAGGGGGTCCAAGAGACCCAGTACTTC. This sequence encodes CSAPKGVQETQYF.

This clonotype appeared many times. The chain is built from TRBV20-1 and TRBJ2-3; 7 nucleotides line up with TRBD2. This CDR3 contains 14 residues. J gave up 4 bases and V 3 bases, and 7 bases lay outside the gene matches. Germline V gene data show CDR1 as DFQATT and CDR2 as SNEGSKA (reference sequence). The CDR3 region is CSASTSEAPDTQYF. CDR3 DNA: TGCAGTGCTAGTACTAGCGAAGCACCAGATACGCAGTATTTT.

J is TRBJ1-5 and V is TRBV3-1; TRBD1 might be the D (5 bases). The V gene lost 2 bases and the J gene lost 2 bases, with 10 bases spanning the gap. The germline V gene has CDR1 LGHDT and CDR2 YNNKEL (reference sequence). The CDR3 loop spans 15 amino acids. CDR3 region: CASSQQGLGNQPQHF. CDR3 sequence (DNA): TGTGCCAGCAGCCAACAGGGATTGGGCAATCAGCCCCAGCATTTT.

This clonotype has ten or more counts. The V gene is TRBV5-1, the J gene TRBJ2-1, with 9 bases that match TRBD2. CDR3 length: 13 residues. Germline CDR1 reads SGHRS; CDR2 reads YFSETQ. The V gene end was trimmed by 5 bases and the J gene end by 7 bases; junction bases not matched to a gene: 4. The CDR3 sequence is CASSSGRTNEQFF. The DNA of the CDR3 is TGCGCCAGCAGTAGCGGGAGAACGAATGAGCAGTTCTTC.